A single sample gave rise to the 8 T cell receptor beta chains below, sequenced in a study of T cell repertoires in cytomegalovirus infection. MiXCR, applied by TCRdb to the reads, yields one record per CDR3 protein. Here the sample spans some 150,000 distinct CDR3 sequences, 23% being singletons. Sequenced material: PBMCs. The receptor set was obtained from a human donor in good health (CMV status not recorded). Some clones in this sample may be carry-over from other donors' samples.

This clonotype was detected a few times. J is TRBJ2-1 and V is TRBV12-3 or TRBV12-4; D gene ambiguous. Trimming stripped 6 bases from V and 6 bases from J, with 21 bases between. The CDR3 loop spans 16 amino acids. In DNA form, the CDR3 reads TGTGCCAGCAGCCTACCAGACGGACGGTTTGCCAATGAGCAGTTCTTC. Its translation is CASSLPDGRFANEQFF.

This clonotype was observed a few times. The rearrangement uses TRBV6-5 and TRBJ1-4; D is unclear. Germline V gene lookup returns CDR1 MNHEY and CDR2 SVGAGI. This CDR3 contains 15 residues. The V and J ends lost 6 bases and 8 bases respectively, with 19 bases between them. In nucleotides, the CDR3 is TGTGCCAGCAGAGCCCCCCTCGGGGAGGTAGAAAAACTGTTTTTT. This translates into CASRAPLGEVEKLFF.

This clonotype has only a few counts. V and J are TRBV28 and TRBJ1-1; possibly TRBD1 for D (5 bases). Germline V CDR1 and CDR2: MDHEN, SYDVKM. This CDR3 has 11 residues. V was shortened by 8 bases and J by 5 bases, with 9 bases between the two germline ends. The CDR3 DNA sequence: TGTGCCAGCCAGGGCGGGACTGAAGCTTTCTTT. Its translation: CASQGGTEAFF.

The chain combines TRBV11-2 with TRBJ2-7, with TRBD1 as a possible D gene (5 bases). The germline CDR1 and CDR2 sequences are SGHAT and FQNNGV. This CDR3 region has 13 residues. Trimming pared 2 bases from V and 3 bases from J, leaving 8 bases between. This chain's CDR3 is CASSLPRGYEQYF. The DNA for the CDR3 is TGTGCCAGCAGCTTACCTAGGGGCTACGAGCAGTACTTC.

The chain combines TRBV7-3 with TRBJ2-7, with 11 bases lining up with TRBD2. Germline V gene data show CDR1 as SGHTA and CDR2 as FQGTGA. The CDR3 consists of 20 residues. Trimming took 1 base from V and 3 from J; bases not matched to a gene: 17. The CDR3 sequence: CASSLIVQASGGSRVYEQYF. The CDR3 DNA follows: TGTGCCAGCAGCTTAATAGTCCAGGCTAGCGGGGGGTCTCGGGTCTACGAGCAGTACTTC.

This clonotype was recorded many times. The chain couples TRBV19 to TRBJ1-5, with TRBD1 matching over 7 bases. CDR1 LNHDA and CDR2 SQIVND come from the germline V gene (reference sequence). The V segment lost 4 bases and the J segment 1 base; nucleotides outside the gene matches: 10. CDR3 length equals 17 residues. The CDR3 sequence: CASSTFNRGLSNQPQHF. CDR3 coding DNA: TGTGCCAGTAGTACATTCAACAGGGGTTTAAGCAATCAGCCCCAGCATTTT.

The CDR3 loop reads CASSWTGVAEAFF. The CDR3 bases are TGTGCCAGCAGTTGGACGGGAGTCGCTGAAGCTTTCTTT. The chain recombines TRBV2 with TRBJ1-1; D gene unclear. Germline V CDR1 and CDR2: SNHLY, FYNNEI. V lost 5 bases and J 6 bases, leaving 13 bases between the germline ends. CDR3 length equals 13 residues.

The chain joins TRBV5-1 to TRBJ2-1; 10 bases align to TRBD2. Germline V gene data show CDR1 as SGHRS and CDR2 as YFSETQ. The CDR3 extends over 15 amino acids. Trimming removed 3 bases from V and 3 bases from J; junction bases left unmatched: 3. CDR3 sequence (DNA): TGCGCCAGCAGCTCGGGACTAGCGAACTACAATGAGCAGTTCTTC. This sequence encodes CASSSGLANYNEQFF.